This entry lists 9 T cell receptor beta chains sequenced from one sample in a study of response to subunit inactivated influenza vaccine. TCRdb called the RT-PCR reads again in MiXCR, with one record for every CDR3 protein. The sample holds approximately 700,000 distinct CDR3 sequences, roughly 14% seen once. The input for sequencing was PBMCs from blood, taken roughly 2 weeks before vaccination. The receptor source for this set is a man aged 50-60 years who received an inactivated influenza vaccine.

Here the CDR3 DNA reads TGTGCCAGCAGCTTACACCAAAAAGAGACCCAGTACTTC. It codes for CASSLHQKETQYF. The chain employs TRBV7-3 and TRBJ2-5; D ambiguous. From germline, CDR1 is SGHTA and CDR2 FQGTGA. Trimming removed 2 bases from V and 3 bases from J, with 7 bases in between. This CDR3 is 13 amino acids long.

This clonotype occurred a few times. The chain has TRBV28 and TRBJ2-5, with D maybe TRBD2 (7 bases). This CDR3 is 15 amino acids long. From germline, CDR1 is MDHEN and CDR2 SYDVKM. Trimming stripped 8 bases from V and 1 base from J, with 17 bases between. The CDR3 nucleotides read TGTGCCAGCGCTACTGGCGGGGGCCCCCAAGAGACCCAGTACTTC. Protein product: CASATGGGPQETQYF.

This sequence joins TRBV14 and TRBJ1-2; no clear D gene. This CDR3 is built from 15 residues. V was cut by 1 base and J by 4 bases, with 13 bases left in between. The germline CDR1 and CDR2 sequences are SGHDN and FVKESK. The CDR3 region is CASSQAYIGRYGYTF. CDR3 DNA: TGTGCCAGCAGCCAAGCTTACATAGGACGCTATGGCTACACCTTC.

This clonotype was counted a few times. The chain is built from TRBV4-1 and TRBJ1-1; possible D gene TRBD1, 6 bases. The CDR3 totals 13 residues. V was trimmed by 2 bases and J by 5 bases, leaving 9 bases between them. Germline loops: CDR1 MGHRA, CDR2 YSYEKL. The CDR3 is CASSQRGETEAFF. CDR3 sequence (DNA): TGCGCCAGCAGCCAAAGGGGGGAGACTGAAGCTTTCTTT.

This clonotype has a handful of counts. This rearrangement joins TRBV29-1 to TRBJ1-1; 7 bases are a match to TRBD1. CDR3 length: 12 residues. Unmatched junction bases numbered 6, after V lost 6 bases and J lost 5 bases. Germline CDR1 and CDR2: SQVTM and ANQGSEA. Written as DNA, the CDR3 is TGCAGCGTCCCGGGACAGAGGACTGAAGCTTTCTTT. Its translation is CSVPGQRTEAFF.

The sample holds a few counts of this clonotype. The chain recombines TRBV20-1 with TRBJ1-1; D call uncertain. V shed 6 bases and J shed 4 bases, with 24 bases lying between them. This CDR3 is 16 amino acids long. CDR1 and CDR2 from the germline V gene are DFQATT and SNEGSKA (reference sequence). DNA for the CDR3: TGCAGTGCCAAGAATTCTAGGGAGGGATTAGGCACTGAAGCTTTCTTT. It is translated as CSAKNSREGLGTEAFF.

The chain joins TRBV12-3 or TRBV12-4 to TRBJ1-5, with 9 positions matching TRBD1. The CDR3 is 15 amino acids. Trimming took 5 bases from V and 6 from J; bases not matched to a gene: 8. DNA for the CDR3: TGTGCCAGCAGTACAGCGGGACAGGGAATTCAGCCCCAGCATTTT. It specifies CASSTAGQGIQPQHF.

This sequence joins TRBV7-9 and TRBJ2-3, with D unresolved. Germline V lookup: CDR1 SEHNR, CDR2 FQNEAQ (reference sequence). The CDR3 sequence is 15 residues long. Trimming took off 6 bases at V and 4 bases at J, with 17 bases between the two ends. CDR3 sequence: CASRPMFRKADTQYF. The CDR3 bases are TGTGCCAGCAGACCAATGTTTCGAAAGGCAGATACGCAGTATTTT.

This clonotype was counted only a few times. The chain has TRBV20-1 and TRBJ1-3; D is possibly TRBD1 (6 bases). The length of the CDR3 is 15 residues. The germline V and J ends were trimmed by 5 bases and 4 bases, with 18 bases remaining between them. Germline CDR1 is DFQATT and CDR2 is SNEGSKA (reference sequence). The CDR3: CSARRGTPLGNTIYF. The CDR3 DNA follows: TGCAGTGCTCGACGGGGGACACCGCTGGGAAACACCATATATTTT.